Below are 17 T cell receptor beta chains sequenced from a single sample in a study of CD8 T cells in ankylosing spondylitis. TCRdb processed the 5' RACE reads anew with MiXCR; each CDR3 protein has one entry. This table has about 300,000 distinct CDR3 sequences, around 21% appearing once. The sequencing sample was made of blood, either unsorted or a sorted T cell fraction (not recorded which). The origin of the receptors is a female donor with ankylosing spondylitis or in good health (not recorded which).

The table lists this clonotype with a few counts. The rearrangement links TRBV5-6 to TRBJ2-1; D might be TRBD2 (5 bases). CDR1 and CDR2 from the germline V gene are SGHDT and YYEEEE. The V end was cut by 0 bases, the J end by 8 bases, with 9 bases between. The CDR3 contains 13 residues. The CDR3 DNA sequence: TGTGCCAGCAGCTTGGAGCGGCGGGATGAGCAGTTCTTC. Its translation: CASSLERRDEQFF.

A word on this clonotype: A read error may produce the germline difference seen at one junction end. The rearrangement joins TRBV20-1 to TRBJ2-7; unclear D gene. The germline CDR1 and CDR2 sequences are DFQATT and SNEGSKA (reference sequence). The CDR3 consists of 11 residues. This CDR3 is CSAGPSHEQYF. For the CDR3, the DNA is TGCAGTGCTGGGCCCTCCCACGAGCAGTACTTC.

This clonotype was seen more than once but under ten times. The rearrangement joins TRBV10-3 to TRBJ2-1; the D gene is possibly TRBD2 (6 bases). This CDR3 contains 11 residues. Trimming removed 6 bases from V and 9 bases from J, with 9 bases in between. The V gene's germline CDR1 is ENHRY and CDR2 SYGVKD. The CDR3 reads CAISNGGEQFF. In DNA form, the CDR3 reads TGTGCCATCAGCAACGGGGGTGAGCAGTTCTTC.

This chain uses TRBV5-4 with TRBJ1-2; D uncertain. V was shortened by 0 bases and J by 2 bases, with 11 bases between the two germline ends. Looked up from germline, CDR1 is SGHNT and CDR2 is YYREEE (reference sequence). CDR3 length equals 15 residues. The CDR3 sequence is CASSLAPTVNYGYTF. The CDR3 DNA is TGTGCCAGCAGCTTGGCCCCAACAGTGAACTATGGCTACACCTTC.

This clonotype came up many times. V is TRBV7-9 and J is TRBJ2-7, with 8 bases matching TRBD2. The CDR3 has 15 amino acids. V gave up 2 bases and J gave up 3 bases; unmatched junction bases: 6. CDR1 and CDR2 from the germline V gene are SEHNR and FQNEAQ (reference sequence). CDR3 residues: CASSLSAGAFYEQYF. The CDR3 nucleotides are TGTGCCAGCAGCTTATCAGCGGGAGCTTTCTACGAGCAGTACTTC.

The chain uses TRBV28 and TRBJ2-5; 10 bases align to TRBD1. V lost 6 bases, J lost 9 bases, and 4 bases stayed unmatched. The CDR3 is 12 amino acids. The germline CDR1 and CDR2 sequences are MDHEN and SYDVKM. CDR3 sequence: CASSSGQGAQYF. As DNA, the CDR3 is TGTGCCAGCAGCAGCGGACAGGGGGCCCAGTACTTC.

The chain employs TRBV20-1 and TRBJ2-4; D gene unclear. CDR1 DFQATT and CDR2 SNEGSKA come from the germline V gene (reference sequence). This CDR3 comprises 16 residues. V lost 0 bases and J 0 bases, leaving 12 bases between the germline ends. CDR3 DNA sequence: TGCAGTGCTAGAGAAGGGTTAAGCCTAGCCAAAAACATTCAGTACTTC. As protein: CSAREGLSLAKNIQYF.

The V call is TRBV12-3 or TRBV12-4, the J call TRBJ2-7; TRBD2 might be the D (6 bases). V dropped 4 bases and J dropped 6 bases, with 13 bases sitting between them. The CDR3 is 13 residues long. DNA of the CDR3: TGTGCCAGCAGTTCCCGGGGACTCGTCGAGCAGTACTTC. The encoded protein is CASSSRGLVEQYF.

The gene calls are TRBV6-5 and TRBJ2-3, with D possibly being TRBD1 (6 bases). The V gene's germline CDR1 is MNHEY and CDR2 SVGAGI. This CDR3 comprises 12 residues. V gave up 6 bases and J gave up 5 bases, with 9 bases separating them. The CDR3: CASSRGGDTQYF. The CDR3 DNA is TGTGCCAGCAGCCGAGGGGGAGATACGCAGTATTTT.

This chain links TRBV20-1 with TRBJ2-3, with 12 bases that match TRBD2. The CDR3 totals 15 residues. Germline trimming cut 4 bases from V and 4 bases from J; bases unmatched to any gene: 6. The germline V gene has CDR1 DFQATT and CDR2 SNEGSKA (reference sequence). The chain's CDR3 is CSATETSGRADTQYF. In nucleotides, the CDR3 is TGCAGTGCTACCGAGACTAGCGGGAGAGCAGATACGCAGTATTTT.

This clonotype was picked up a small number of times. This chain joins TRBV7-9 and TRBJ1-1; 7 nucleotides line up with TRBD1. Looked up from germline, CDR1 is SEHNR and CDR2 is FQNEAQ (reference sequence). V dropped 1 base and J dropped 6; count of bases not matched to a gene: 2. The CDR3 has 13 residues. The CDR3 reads CASSLEGGAEAFF. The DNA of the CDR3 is TGTGCCAGCAGCTTAGAAGGGGGCGCTGAAGCTTTCTTT.

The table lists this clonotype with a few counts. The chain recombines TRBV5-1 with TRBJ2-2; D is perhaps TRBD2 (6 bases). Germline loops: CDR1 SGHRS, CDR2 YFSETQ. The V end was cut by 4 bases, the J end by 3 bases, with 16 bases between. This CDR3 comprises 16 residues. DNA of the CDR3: TGCGCCAGCAGCGCCCCCGGGACTCATCACACCGGGGAGCTGTTTTTT. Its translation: CASSAPGTHHTGELFF.

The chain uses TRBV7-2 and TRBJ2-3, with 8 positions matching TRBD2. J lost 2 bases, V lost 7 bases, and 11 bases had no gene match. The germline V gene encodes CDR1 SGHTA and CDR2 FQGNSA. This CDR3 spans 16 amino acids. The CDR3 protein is CASTEKGLGPTDTQYF. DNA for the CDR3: TGTGCCAGCACCGAAAAGGGACTAGGGCCCACAGATACGCAGTATTTT.

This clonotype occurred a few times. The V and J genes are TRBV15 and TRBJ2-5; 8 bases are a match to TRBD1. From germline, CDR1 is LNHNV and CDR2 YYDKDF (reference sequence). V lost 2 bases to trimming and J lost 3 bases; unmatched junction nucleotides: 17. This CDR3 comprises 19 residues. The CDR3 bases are TGTGCCACCAGCAGAAAACGCCGAGGGTTAGGACAGGGTGAAGAGACCCAGTACTTC. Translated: CATSRKRRGLGQGEETQYF.

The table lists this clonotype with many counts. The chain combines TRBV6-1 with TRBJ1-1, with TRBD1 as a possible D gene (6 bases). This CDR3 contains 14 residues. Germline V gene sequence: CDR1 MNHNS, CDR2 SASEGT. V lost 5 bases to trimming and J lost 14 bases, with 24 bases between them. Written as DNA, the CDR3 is TGTGCCAGCAGTACGACAGGCCCGACCCCTCAGCGCTTCTTT. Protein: CASSTTGPTPQRFF.

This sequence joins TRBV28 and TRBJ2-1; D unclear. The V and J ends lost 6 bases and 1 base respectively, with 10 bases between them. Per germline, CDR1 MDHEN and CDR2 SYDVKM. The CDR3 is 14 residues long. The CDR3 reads CASSQVKSYNEQFF. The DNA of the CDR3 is TGTGCCAGCAGCCAAGTAAAGTCCTACAATGAGCAGTTCTTC.

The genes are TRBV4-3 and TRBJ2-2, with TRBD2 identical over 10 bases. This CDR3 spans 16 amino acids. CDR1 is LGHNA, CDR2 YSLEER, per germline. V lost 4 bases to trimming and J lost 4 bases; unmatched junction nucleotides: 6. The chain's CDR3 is CASSLIAGGGTGELFF. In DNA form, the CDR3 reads TGCGCCAGCAGCCTCATAGCGGGAGGAGGCACCGGGGAGCTGTTTTTT.